Sequencing of this T cell receptor beta chain was carried out in a study of a mutant IDH1 vaccine in newly diagnosed glioma. This clone appeared a single time. Its target is unknown. Study results and limitations: Pseudoprogression appeared independent of alterations in top peripheral clonotypes.

This sample's time point: week 5, during vaccination. Each dose of the vaccine consisted of 300 ug of mutant IDH1 20-mer peptide, with topical imiquimod. TCRdb's table, derived via immunoSEQ multiplex PCR, lists solely in-frame clones and lacks some. Among roughly 40,000 clones listed, 75% to 90% were seen once. Here the sequenced sample was PBMCs, taken from a glioma patient whose treatment included an IDH1 peptide vaccine. This clonotype was obtained from a man between 40 and 49 years old with glioma.

The CDR3 DNA reads TGTGCCAGCAGTGAACCGGGGCGAGCTAATGAAAAACTGTTTTTT. This gives the protein CASSEPGRANEKLFF. The chain is built from TRBV6-1 and TRBJ1-4, with D tentatively TRBD1 (5 bases). The CDR3 loop spans 15 amino acids. V gave up 2 bases and J gave up 3 bases, with 10 bases separating them. In germline, CDR1 is MNHNS, CDR2 SASEGT.